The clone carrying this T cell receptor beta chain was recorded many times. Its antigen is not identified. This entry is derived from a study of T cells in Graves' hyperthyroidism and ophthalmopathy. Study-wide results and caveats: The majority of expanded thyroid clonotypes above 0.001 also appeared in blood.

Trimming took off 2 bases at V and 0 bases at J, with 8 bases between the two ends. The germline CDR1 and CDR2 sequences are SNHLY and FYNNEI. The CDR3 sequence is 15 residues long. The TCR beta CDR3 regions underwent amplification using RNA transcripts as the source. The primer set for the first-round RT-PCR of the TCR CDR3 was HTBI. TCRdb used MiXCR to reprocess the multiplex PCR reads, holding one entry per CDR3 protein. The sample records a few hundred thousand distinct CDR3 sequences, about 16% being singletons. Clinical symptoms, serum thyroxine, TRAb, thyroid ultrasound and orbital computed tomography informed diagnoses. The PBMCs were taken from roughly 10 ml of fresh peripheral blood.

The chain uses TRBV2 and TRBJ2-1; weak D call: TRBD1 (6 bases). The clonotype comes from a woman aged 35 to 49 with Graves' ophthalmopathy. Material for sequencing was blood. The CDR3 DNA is TGTGCCAGCAGTGAAACAGGGATCTCCTACAATGAGCAGTTCTTC. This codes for CASSETGISYNEQFF.